Below are 25 T cell receptor beta chains sequenced from a single sample in a study of cytomegalovirus exposure and HLA in healthy donors. Use of 60 Vbeta and 13 Jbeta primers characterized the PCR. Measured with immunoSEQ multiplex PCR; TCRdb has only the in-frame clones, and not every one. The sample carries approximately 120,000 clones, roughly 85% recorded once. Sequencing was performed on PBMCs. The source of these receptors is a man aged 18-30 years in good health and CMV-seropositive.

The chain combines TRBV9 with TRBJ1-2, with TRBD1 as a possible D gene (6 bases). V gave up 5 bases and J gave up 6 bases, with 14 bases separating them. The CDR3 is 13 amino acids. Per the germline V gene, CDR1 is SGDLS and CDR2 is YYNGEE. The DNA for the CDR3 is TGTGCCAGCAGTAATCAGGGGACGAATGGCTACACCTTC. Protein sequence: CASSNQGTNGYTF.

The V and J genes are TRBV7-3 and TRBJ2-5; D is perhaps TRBD1 (6 bases). Trimming pared 5 bases from V and 5 bases from J, leaving 15 bases between. Per germline, CDR1 SGHTA and CDR2 FQGTGA. The CDR3 is 14 residues long. CDR3 sequence: CASSTTGIGETQYF. For the CDR3, the DNA is TGTGCCAGCAGCACAACAGGGATCGGGGAGACCCAGTACTTC. The full variable domain, its missing parts supplied by reference TRBV7-3 and TRBJ2-5, is GAGVSQTPSNKVTEKGKYVELRCDPISGHTALYWYRQSLGQGPEFLIYFQGTGAADDSGLPNDRFFAVRPEGSVSTLKIQRTERGDSAVYLCASSTTGIGETQYFGPGTRLLVL.

This chain joins TRBV6-1 and TRBJ1-1, with 8 bases fitting TRBD1. Trimming removed 6 bases from V and 0 bases from J; junction bases left unmatched: 6. Germline V gives CDR1 MNHNS, CDR2 SASEGT. The CDR3 totals 15 residues. The CDR3 DNA reads TGTGCCAGCAGGTGGGGGGACAGGCTGAACACTGAAGCTTTCTTT. Amino acids: CASRWGDRLNTEAFF.

The chain links TRBV5-1 to TRBJ1-3, with TRBD1 matching 9 bases. The CDR3 covers 17 residues. CDR1 SGHRS and CDR2 YFSETQ come from the germline V gene. The trim removed 0 bases at V and 0 bases at J, leaving 4 bases unmatched. CDR3 protein: CASSLAPGQGSGNTIYF. The CDR3 nucleotides are TGCGCCAGCAGCTTGGCCCCGGGACAGGGCTCTGGAAACACCATATATTTT.

This clone was seen a few times. The chain uses TRBV7-3 and TRBJ1-1; unclear D gene. With 2 bases removed from V and 1 base from J, the gap between germline ends came to 5 bases. This CDR3 comprises 13 residues. Germline V CDR1 and CDR2: SGHTA, FQGTGA. CDR3 region: CASSLPGNTEAFF. In DNA form, the CDR3 reads TGTGCCAGCAGCTTACCCGGGAACACTGAAGCTTTCTTT.

The genes are TRBV5-4 and TRBJ1-2, with D possibly TRBD1 on 5 matching bases. The ends were cut back, 3 bases at V and 7 bases at J, with 7 bases in the middle. The CDR3 has 11 amino acids. Germline lookup yields CDR1 SGHNT and CDR2 YYREEE (reference sequence). As DNA, the CDR3 is TGTGCCAGCAGCTGGGGCGTTGGCTACACCTTC. Translation: CASSWGVGYTF.

This chain uses TRBV29-1 with TRBJ2-7; possibly TRBD1 for D (6 bases). The ends were cut back, 4 bases at V and 4 bases at J, with 14 bases in the middle. Germline loops: CDR1 SQVTM, CDR2 ANQGSEA. The CDR3 runs to 13 residues. Here the CDR3 DNA reads TGCAGCGTTGCCGGGACATTCGCTTACGAGCAGTACTTC. Protein product: CSVAGTFAYEQYF.

This clone occurred once. J is TRBJ2-7 and V is TRBV4-1, with a tentative D call TRBD2 (7 bases). The germline V and J ends were trimmed by 1 base and 0 bases, with 16 bases remaining between them. The CDR3 consists of 17 residues. Per germline, CDR1 MGHRA and CDR2 YSYEKL. CDR3 loop: CASSQGGGAGDSYEQYF. In DNA, the CDR3 is TGCGCCAGCAGCCAAGGAGGGGGGGCAGGGGACTCCTACGAGCAGTACTTC.

The chain has TRBV28 and TRBJ1-3; D is uncertain. The CDR3 covers 13 residues. In germline, CDR1 is MDHEN, CDR2 SYDVKM. V was cut by 2 bases and J by 2 bases, with 4 bases left in between. CDR3 coding DNA: TGTGCCAGCAGTTTAATCGCTGGAAACACCATATATTTT. Translation gives CASSLIAGNTIYF.

The V gene is TRBV28, the J gene TRBJ1-1; no clear D gene. The CDR3 loop spans 11 amino acids. Germline CDR1 is MDHEN and CDR2 is SYDVKM. V was shortened by 2 bases and J by 8 bases, with 6 bases between the two germline ends. The CDR3 region is CASSLEKEAFF. The CDR3 nucleotides read TGTGCCAGCAGTTTAGAGAAAGAAGCTTTCTTT.

As concerns this clone: A junction end diverges from the germline sequence, so it may reflect a read error. The V gene is TRBV11-2, the J gene TRBJ2-7, with 7 bases matching TRBD1. Germline lookup yields CDR1 SGHAT and CDR2 FQNNGV. This CDR3 region has 15 residues. The chain's CDR3 is CASNLVVQGSAEQYF. The CDR3 nucleotides read TGTGCCAGCAACTTAGTGGTACAGGGGAGTGCCGAGCAGTACTTC. Using reference TRBV11-2 and TRBJ2-7 for the parts outside the CDR3, the full variable domain is EAGVAQSPRYKIIEKRQSVAFWCNPISGHATLYWYQQILGQGPKLLIQFQNNGVVDDSQLPKDRFSAERLKGVDSTLKIQPAKLEDSAVYLCASNLVVQGSAEQYFGPGTRLTVT.

The J gene is TRBJ2-7, the V gene TRBV9; 8 nucleotides agree with TRBD1. The CDR3 is made up of 12 amino acids. Germline CDR1 reads SGDLS; CDR2 reads YYNGEE. V was clipped by 7 bases and J by 6 bases; unmatched bases: 6. CDR3 in amino acids: CASSQTGAEQYF. CDR3 nucleotide sequence: TGTGCCAGCTCCCAGACAGGGGCCGAGCAGTACTTC.

In DNA, the CDR3 is TGTGCCAGCAGCTTAGACAGATTCGGCTACACCTTC. Its protein is CASSLDRFGYTF. The rearrangement links TRBV7-9 to TRBJ1-2; D ambiguous. Germline CDR1 and CDR2: SEHNR and FQNEAQ (reference sequence). CDR3 length: 12 residues. V was pared by 1 base and J by 8 bases, with 8 bases between.

The V call is TRBV28, the J call TRBJ2-2; TRBD1 is a possible D gene (6 bases). Germline V gene sequence: CDR1 MDHEN, CDR2 SYDVKM. The V end lost 5 bases, the J end lost 4 bases, and 11 bases lay between the germline ends. The CDR3 consists of 14 residues. CDR3 bases: TGTGCCAGCAGTACAGGGTTGGGCACCGGGGAGCTGTTTTTT. Protein sequence: CASSTGLGTGELFF.

The chain carries TRBV6-1 and TRBJ1-1, with D possibly being TRBD1 (6 bases). The CDR3 sequence is 11 residues long. V lost 10 bases, J lost 5 bases, and 11 bases lay in between. Germline V gene data show CDR1 as MNHNS and CDR2 as SASEGT. CDR3 bases: TGTGCCACCCGACAGGAGACTGAAGCTTTCTTT. Translation gives CATRQETEAFF.

This clone was counted only a few times. V gene TRBV10-3 combines with J gene TRBJ1-1; 7 bases agree with TRBD1. The junction had 10 bases not matched to a gene; V was cut back by 6 bases and J by 0 bases. The CDR3 has 16 residues. Germline V gene lookup returns CDR1 ENHRY and CDR2 SYGVKD. DNA of the CDR3: TGTGCCATCAGAGGTGGACAGGATTTGATGAACACTGAAGCTTTCTTT. Protein sequence: CAIRGGQDLMNTEAFF.

This clone was recorded once. This chain joins TRBV2 and TRBJ1-5, with 7 nucleotides matching TRBD1. This CDR3 contains 14 residues. Trimming at V came to 9 bases and at J to 1 base, leaving 6 bases not matched to a gene. Germline values: CDR1 SNHLY, CDR2 FYNNEI. As DNA, the CDR3 is TGTGCCAGTAGGGGACAGACCAGCAATCAGCCCCAGCATTTT. This encodes CASRGQTSNQPQHF.

For this clone: A read error may account for a junction end that differs from germline. This rearrangement joins TRBV6-6 to TRBJ1-1; TRBD1 matches 7 bases. The CDR3 is made up of 15 amino acids. Germline V gene data show CDR1 as MNHNY and CDR2 as SVGAGI (reference sequence). The CDR3 region is CVSSRLRTGNTEAFF. Here the CDR3 DNA reads TGTGTCAGCAGTCGACTGCGGACAGGTAACACTGAAGCTTTCTTT.

CDR3 loop: CASSIGASGYNEQFF. CDR3 nucleotides: TGTGCCAGTAGTATAGGGGCTAGCGGCTACAATGAGCAGTTCTTC. The chain joins TRBV19 to TRBJ2-1; the match to TRBD2 covers 7 bases. The CDR3 runs 15 residues. CDR1 is LNHDA, CDR2 SQIVND, per germline (reference sequence). V was clipped by 1 base and J by 3 bases; unmatched bases: 3.

V gene TRBV6-5 combines with J gene TRBJ2-5; TRBD2 matches 8 bases. The V and J ends lost 0 bases and 1 base, in that order; junction bases with no gene match: 1. The germline gives CDR1 MNHEY, CDR2 SVGAGI. This CDR3 spans 15 amino acids. In DNA, the CDR3 is TGTGCCAGCAGTTACTCCCGGGGGGGCCAAGAGACCCAGTACTTC. Its translation is CASSYSRGGQETQYF.

This clone was detected a few times. This chain links TRBV5-1 with TRBJ2-1, with 9 positions matching TRBD1. Germline-derived CDR1 and CDR2 are SGHRS and YFSETQ. CDR3 length: 15 amino acids. V shed 4 bases and J 3 bases; nucleotides not matched to a gene: 5. The CDR3, as DNA: TGCGCCAGCAGCGCACAGGGGGCGGACTACAATGAGCAGTTCTTC. Protein sequence: CASSAQGADYNEQFF.

The chain recombines TRBV10-3 with TRBJ1-2; TRBD1 agrees at 11 bases. The germline gives CDR1 ENHRY, CDR2 SYGVKD. Losses at the gene ends were 0 bases for V and 6 bases for J; bases not matched to a gene: 3. The CDR3 has 15 amino acids. DNA of the CDR3: TGTGCCATCAGTGAGTCCGGACAGGGGGCAAATGGCTACACCTTC. It specifies CAISESGQGANGYTF.

The sample holds one count of this clone. The rearrangement uses TRBV27 and TRBJ2-7; 9 bases match TRBD1. The J segment lost 6 bases and the V segment lost 6 bases, leaving 6 bases of the junction unmatched. CDR3 length: 13 residues. Germline CDR1 is MNHEY and CDR2 is SMNVEV (reference sequence). The CDR3 DNA sequence: TGTGCCAGCAGAGCCATACAGGGGGCCGAGCAGTACTTC. This codes for CASRAIQGAEQYF.

This clone came up once. The chain links TRBV2 to TRBJ1-4; no clear D. The CDR3 extends over 14 amino acids. Germline V gives CDR1 SNHLY, CDR2 FYNNEI. Trimming removed 4 bases from V and 2 bases from J, with 8 bases in between. This chain's CDR3 is CASSGRSTNEKLFF. CDR3 DNA: TGTGCCAGCAGTGGGAGATCGACTAATGAAAAACTGTTTTTT.

The CDR3 reads CASSLGGGNTEAFF. CDR3 bases: TGTGCCAGCAGCTTAGGGGGGGGGAACACTGAAGCTTTCTTT. This chain connects TRBV7-8 to TRBJ1-1; weak D call: TRBD1 (5 bases). The CDR3 contains 14 residues. Germline CDR1 is SGHVS and CDR2 is FQNEAQ. The germline V and J ends were trimmed by 1 base and 1 base, with 7 bases remaining between them.